Below are 25 T cell receptor beta chains sequenced from a single sample in a study of T cell repertoires in cytomegalovirus infection. TCRdb called the reads again in MiXCR, with one record for every CDR3 protein. Of hundreds of thousands of distinct CDR3 sequences in the sample, 15% to 20% were seen once. Input material: PBMCs. Receptor source: a human donor in good health (CMV status not recorded). Some clones in this sample may be carry-over from other donors' samples.

This clonotype was found many times. The V and J genes are TRBV7-2 and TRBJ2-7; 8 nucleotides agree with TRBD1. CDR1 and CDR2 (germline): SGHTA, FQGNSA. The CDR3 is 14 amino acids. The J segment lost 4 bases and the V segment lost 5 bases, leaving 7 bases of the junction unmatched. The CDR3 region has the DNA TGTGCCAGCAGCACCGGGGACAGGCGTTACGAGCAGTACTTC. This gives the protein CASSTGDRRYEQYF.

This clonotype appeared many times. The J gene is TRBJ2-1, the V gene TRBV7-2; 10 nucleotides align to TRBD2. J gave up 7 bases and V 5 bases, and 17 bases lay outside the gene matches. Germline CDR1 SGHTA, CDR2 FQGNSA. The CDR3 extends over 18 amino acids. In DNA form, the CDR3 reads TGTGCCAGCAGCCAGGTGGGAATTCCAGCGGGAGGGCTGAATGAGCAGTTCTTC. Translated: CASSQVGIPAGGLNEQFF.

This clonotype was counted between two and nine times. V and J are TRBV20-1 and TRBJ1-2, with 8 bases lining up with TRBD1. This CDR3 is built from 10 residues. V dropped 8 bases and J dropped 6; count of bases not matched to a gene: 2. The germline gives CDR1 DFQATT, CDR2 SNEGSKA (reference sequence). The CDR3 spells CSTDRDGYTF. In nucleotides, the CDR3 is TGCAGTACGGACAGGGATGGCTACACCTTC.

Many counts were recorded for this clonotype. The chain couples TRBV10-3 to TRBJ2-1; 12 positions agree with TRBD2. Germline assignment: CDR1 ENHRY and CDR2 SYGVKD. With 3 bases clipped from V and 3 bases from J, the junction kept 15 bases outside the gene matches. The CDR3 runs to 20 residues. The CDR3 protein is CAISEGPSGRAERSYNEQFF. The CDR3 bases are TGTGCCATCAGTGAAGGGCCTAGCGGGAGGGCCGAGCGGAGCTACAATGAGCAGTTCTTC.

The CDR3 bases are TGCAGTGCTAGAGATGGTTCAGGGGTCCTCCACTTT. This codes for CSARDGSGVLHF. The genes are TRBV20-1 and TRBJ1-6, with D possibly TRBD1 on 6 matching bases. Looked up from germline, CDR1 is DFQATT and CDR2 is SNEGSKA (reference sequence). The V end lost 0 bases, the J end lost 15 bases, and 12 bases lay between the germline ends. The CDR3 is made up of 12 amino acids.

This clonotype was observed at least ten times. V usage is TRBV7-2 and J usage is TRBJ1-2; D is ambiguous. CDR3 length: 13 amino acids. CDR1 SGHTA and CDR2 FQGNSA come from the germline V gene. The V end lost 5 bases, the J end lost 8 bases, and 15 bases lay between the germline ends. The CDR3: CASSERLRRGYTF. As DNA, the CDR3 is TGTGCCAGCAGCGAGAGGTTGAGGAGGGGCTACACCTTC.

This clonotype was detected ten times or more. V gene TRBV4-2 combines with J gene TRBJ2-1; D not resolved. Germline V lookup: CDR1 LGHNA, CDR2 YNFKEQ. The V gene lost 3 bases and the J gene lost 7 bases, with 16 bases spanning the gap. The CDR3 runs to 15 residues. CDR3 nucleotide sequence: TGTGCCAGCAGCCATGGGGTTGAGTGGGGTAATGAGCAGTTCTTC. It encodes CASSHGVEWGNEQFF.

Only a few counts were recorded for this clonotype. The J gene is TRBJ2-5, the V gene TRBV6-1; D ambiguous. The CDR3 contains 14 residues. Germline V gene data show CDR1 as MNHNS and CDR2 as SASEGT. Trimming removed 3 bases from V and 1 base from J, with 9 bases in between. The CDR3 DNA is TGTGCCAGCAGTGACGGACCCGTCCAAGAGACCCAGTACTTC. Its translation is CASSDGPVQETQYF.

The CDR3 DNA follows: TGTGCCAGCAGCCCCCCGCACAGCCCGAACTACGAGCAGTACTTC. Its protein product is CASSPPHSPNYEQYF. The V and J genes are TRBV7-9 and TRBJ2-7; unclear D gene. Germline assignment: CDR1 SEHNR and CDR2 FQNEAQ (reference sequence). Deletions cut 5 bases from V and 3 bases from J, with 17 bases between. CDR3 size: 15 residues.

Ten or more counts support this clonotype. J is TRBJ2-7 and V is TRBV20-1; D is unclear. With 0 bases removed from V and 3 bases from J, the gap between germline ends came to 15 bases. The CDR3 spans 15 residues. CDR1 and CDR2 (germline): DFQATT, SNEGSKA (reference sequence). This chain's CDR3 is CSARDLAGPFYEQYF. In DNA, the CDR3 is TGCAGTGCTAGAGATCTGGCAGGCCCATTCTACGAGCAGTACTTC.

The chain has TRBV20-1 and TRBJ2-7, with TRBD1 matching 7 bases. J lost 6 bases, V lost 6 bases, and 17 bases had no gene match. CDR3 length equals 15 residues. Germline lookup yields CDR1 DFQATT and CDR2 SNEGSKA (reference sequence). The CDR3 reads CSARVTGTVPGEQYF. The CDR3 region has the DNA TGCAGTGCCAGGGTAACCGGGACAGTCCCGGGCGAGCAGTACTTC.

V and J are TRBV20-1 and TRBJ2-3; 9 positions agree with TRBD2. The CDR3 extends over 14 amino acids. The germline CDR1 and CDR2 sequences are DFQATT and SNEGSKA (reference sequence). The ends lost 3 bases at V and 3 bases at J; junction bases unmatched: 4. The CDR3 DNA reads TGCAGTGCTAGTCGCGGGGGGGAGACAGATACGCAGTATTTT. Translated, it gives CSASRGGETDTQYF.

The rearrangement uses TRBV6-4 and TRBJ1-1; tentatively, D is TRBD1 (5 bases). Germline-derived CDR1 and CDR2 are MRHNA and SNTAGT. Trimming pared 2 bases from V and 7 bases from J, leaving 5 bases between. The CDR3 sequence is 11 residues long. This CDR3 reads CASSDRGEAFF. CDR3 bases: TGTGCCAGCAGTGACAGGGGTGAAGCTTTCTTT.

In regard to this clonotype: A much more abundant neighbour one base away suggests this may be a read error. J is TRBJ1-5 and V is TRBV7-2; D is undetermined. The V and J ends lost 1 base and 0 bases respectively, with 4 bases between them. Germline CDR1 is SGHTA and CDR2 is FQGNSA. This CDR3 has 14 residues. The CDR3: CASSLVHSNQPQHF. CDR3 DNA: TGTGCCAGCAGCTTAGTACATAGCAATCAGCCCCAGCATTTT. The whole variable domain, filled in from reference TRBV7-2 and TRBJ1-5, reads GAGVSQSPSNKVTEKGKDVELRCDPISGHTALYWYRQSLGQGLEFLIYFQGNSAPDKSGLPSDRFSAERTGGSVSTLTIQRTQQEDSAVYLCASSLVHSNQPQHFGDGTRLSIL.

This clonotype was observed a handful of times. The gene calls are TRBV12-3 or TRBV12-4 and TRBJ1-3; D is perhaps TRBD1 (5 bases). This CDR3 has 13 amino acids. With 3 bases removed from V and 8 bases from J, the gap between germline ends came to 11 bases. The DNA for the CDR3 is TGTGCCAGCAGTTTTTCCAGGGCGGACACCATATATTTT. Translation: CASSFSRADTIYF.

This clonotype was recorded at least ten times. V gene TRBV28 combines with J gene TRBJ1-5; D unclear. Trimming removed 2 bases from V and 7 bases from J, with 15 bases in between. This CDR3 comprises 15 residues. The germline V gene encodes CDR1 MDHEN and CDR2 SYDVKM. Written as DNA, the CDR3 is TGTGCCAGCAGTTTAATCAGGACCCGGCAGCAGCCCCAGCATTTT. Its protein product is CASSLIRTRQQPQHF.

This clonotype was detected only a few times. This sequence joins TRBV7-9 and TRBJ2-3; 13 nucleotides line up with TRBD2. Per germline, CDR1 SEHNR and CDR2 FQNEAQ (reference sequence). J lost 3 bases, V lost 8 bases, and 8 bases had no gene match. The CDR3 covers 16 residues. The CDR3 DNA follows: TGTGCCAGCCAACTAGCGGGAGGGTCTACGACAGATACGCAGTATTTT. Its protein product is CASQLAGGSTTDTQYF.

In this sample, this clonotype turned up a few times. V usage is TRBV10-3 and J usage is TRBJ2-7; the match to TRBD1 covers 9 bases. Germline trimming cut 10 bases from V and 4 bases from J; bases unmatched to any gene: 14. The CDR3 runs 15 residues. The germline V gene encodes CDR1 ENHRY and CDR2 SYGVKD. The DNA for the CDR3 is TGTGCCACCTACGAAACCGGGACAGGGAGTTACGAGCAGTACTTC. This codes for CATYETGTGSYEQYF.

The rearrangement links TRBV7-2 to TRBJ1-4; 8 positions agree with TRBD1. The junction had 10 bases not matched to a gene; V was cut back by 5 bases and J by 8 bases. Germline V gene sequence: CDR1 SGHTA, CDR2 FQGNSA. The CDR3 runs to 15 residues. CDR3 sequence: CASSPGTGGWEKLFF. Written as DNA, the CDR3 is TGTGCCAGCAGCCCCGGGACAGGTGGATGGGAAAAACTGTTTTTT.

This clonotype was seen more than once but under ten times. The chain carries TRBV10-2 and TRBJ2-7, with TRBD1 identical over 9 bases. Germline lookup yields CDR1 WSHSY and CDR2 SAAADI. CDR3 length: 14 residues. V trimming: 6 bases; J trimming: 6 bases; junction bases outside the gene matches: 9. CDR3 DNA: TGCGCCAGCAGCCGGACAGGGGCTGGCGTCGAGCAGTACTTC. This translates into CASSRTGAGVEQYF.

The J gene is TRBJ1-5, the V gene TRBV12-3 or TRBV12-4, with a tentative D call TRBD1 (6 bases). The CDR3 covers 13 residues. The ends were cut back, 5 bases at V and 5 bases at J, with 10 bases in the middle. CDR3 amino acids: CASSRTVYQPQHF. CDR3 nucleotides: TGTGCCAGCAGTAGGACAGTATATCAGCCCCAGCATTTT.

In its sample, this clonotype was seen a few times. The chain employs TRBV20-1 and TRBJ2-7; TRBD1 or TRBD2 may be the D gene (6 bases each). Germline CDR1 DFQATT, CDR2 SNEGSKA (reference sequence). Trimming shortened V by 3 bases and J by 6 bases, and 12 bases separated the two germline ends. This CDR3 has 12 amino acids. The CDR3 nucleotides read TGCAGTGCTAGCCGCGGGACAATCGAGCAGTACTTC. This gives the protein CSASRGTIEQYF.

This clonotype was counted a few times. The V call is TRBV19, the J call TRBJ1-1, with 7 bases aligning to TRBD1. Germline V lookup: CDR1 LNHDA, CDR2 SQIVND (reference sequence). The CDR3 spans 15 residues. V shed 5 bases, J shed 0 bases, and the junction held 6 bases outside the gene matches. CDR3 protein: CASSPGQVMNTEAFF. The DNA for the CDR3 is TGTGCCAGTAGTCCCGGACAGGTCATGAACACTGAAGCTTTCTTT.

This chain joins TRBV20-1 and TRBJ2-1; D tentatively reads TRBD1 or TRBD2 (5 bases each). V lost 6 bases and J lost 8, with 17 bases in between. Germline V gene sequence: CDR1 DFQATT, CDR2 SNEGSKA (reference sequence). The CDR3 has 13 residues. The CDR3 region has the DNA TGCAGTGCCCCTCGAGGACTGGGGGATGAGCAGTTCTTC. Translating gives CSAPRGLGDEQFF.

The table lists this clonotype with a few counts. This chain links TRBV3-1 with TRBJ2-3, with D unresolved. This CDR3 is built from 13 residues. Trimming pared 0 bases from V and 6 bases from J, leaving 7 bases between. Germline V CDR1 and CDR2: LGHDT, YNNKEL (reference sequence). The CDR3 region is CASSQDQGDTQYF. Here the CDR3 DNA reads TGTGCCAGCAGCCAAGATCAAGGGGATACGCAGTATTTT.